These T cell receptor beta chains were read from a single sample in a study of T cell responses to AZD1222 COVID-19 vaccine. Only in-frame clones appear in the TCRdb table, and some are missing; sequencing was by immunoSEQ multiplex PCR. The sample lists about 110,000 clones, 85% to 90% occurring once. Sequenced here: peripheral blood, sampled on day 0 of AZD1222 vaccination. Source of these receptors: an adult in good health. The CDR3 runs from the conserved cysteine through the conserved F or W. D genes are given only for firm matches. Clone size is shown for a subset of rows, as once, few, many or a class of expanded clone.

V gene	clone size	D gene	J gene	CDR3 DNA	CDR3 protein
TRBV6-1	.	.	TRBJ2-6	TGTGCCAGCAGTGCCGGTGGATGGTCTGGGGCCAACGTCCTGACTTTC	CASSAGGWSGANVLTF
TRBV27	.	.	TRBJ1-2	TGTGCCAGCAGGGGACCTCCTGATGGCTACACCTTC	CASRGPPDGYTF
TRBV20-1	.	.	TRBJ1-4	TGCAGTGCTAGTTACAGGGCAACTAATGAAAAACTGTTTTTT	CSASYRATNEKLFF
TRBV5-6	.	TRBD1	TRBJ1-1	TGTGCCAGCAGCTCAGGGACAGGGATAGGGCCTGAAGCTTTCTTT	CASSSGTGIGPEAFF
TRBV5-5	once	.	TRBJ2-5	TGTGCCAGCAGCTCCTCGAATCTACGGTGGGAGACCCAGTACTTC	CASSSSNLRWETQYF
TRBV5-1	.	TRBD1	TRBJ1-2	TGCGCCAGCAGCTTGATAGGGGGCGCCGATGGCTACACCTTC	CASSLIGGADGYTF
TRBV3-1/TRBV3-2	once	.	TRBJ2-6	TGTGCCAGCAGCCAAGACATACAGCACCCCAACGTCCTGACTTTC	CASSQDIQHPNVLTF
TRBV4-2	.	.	TRBJ2-1	TGTGCCAGCAGCCAAGAAGGTACCGGGAGCAATGAGCAGTTCTTC	CASSQEGTGSNEQFF
TRBV15	.	.	TRBJ2-7	TGTGCCACCACGGGGCGGCCCCGAGGGAACTACGAGCAGTACTTC	CATTGRPRGNYEQYF
TRBV10-2	.	TRBD1	TRBJ1-3	TGCGCCAGCCGACAGGGCTCTGGAAACACCATATATTTT	CASRQGSGNTIYF
TRBV5-8	.	TRBD1	TRBJ1-6	TGTGCCAGCAGCCCTGGGACAGCTAATTCACCCCTCCACTTT	CASSPGTANSPLHF
TRBV18	.	TRBD2	TRBJ2-7	TGTGCCAGCTCTCAGGGACTAGCGGAGTCCTACGAGCAGTACTTC	CASSQGLAESYEQYF
TRBV18	.	.	TRBJ2-2	TGTGCCAGCTTACCACGGCTGTCAGACAGGACCAACACCGGGGAGCTGTTTTTT	CASLPRLSDRTNTGELFF
TRBV5-1	few	TRBD1	TRBJ1-2	TGCGCCAGCAGCCTCCTTAGGGGGCTTGGCTACACCTTC	CASSLLRGLGYTF
TRBV10-2	.	TRBD1	TRBJ1-2	TGCGCCAGCTTTCTCCGGGACAGGGGTTATGGCTACACCTTC	CASFLRDRGYGYTF
TRBV18	.	.	TRBJ1-1	TGTGCCAGCTCCGATGCCCCAGTTAGGAACACTGAAGCTTTCTTT	CASSDAPVRNTEAFF
TRBV10-2	.	TRBD1	TRBJ1-3	TGCGCCAGCCTCCCTGGGACAGGAGAGGATTGGAACACCATATATTTT	CASLPGTGEDWNTIYF
TRBV7-2	.	.	TRBJ2-5	TGTGCCAGCAGCTTAGTAGTAGGACAAGAGACCCAGTACTTC	CASSLVVGQETQYF
TRBV11-2	.	.	TRBJ2-5	TGTGCCAGCAGCTCCCTGACGGGGGTCGGCCACCAAGAGACCCAGTACTTC	CASSSLTGVGHQETQYF
TRBV6-5	.	TRBD1	TRBJ1-5	TGTGCCAGCAGTTACTCGGTCGGACAGGGGAATCAGCCCCAGCATTTT	CASSYSVGQGNQPQHF
TRBV19	once	.	TRBJ1-6	TGTGCCAGTAGTAGGACCGATTATAATTCACCCCTCCACTTT	CASSRTDYNSPLHF
TRBV29-1	.	.	TRBJ1-1	TGCAGCGGGTCCCGATCGGGAGAAGCTTTCTTT	CSGSRSGEAFF
TRBV19	.	.	TRBJ2-3	TGTGCCAGTGCGGACGTTACCAAGAGAACAGATACGCAGTATTTT	CASADVTKRTDTQYF
TRBV10-3	.	.	TRBJ2-7	TGTGCCATCAGTGAGTCGGGGGGCGGGTACGAGCAGTACTTC	CAISESGGGYEQYF
TRBV7-6	.	TRBD1	TRBJ1-4	TGTGCCAGCAGCTTACCCACAGGGGAGGGCGAAAAACTGTTTTTT	CASSLPTGEGEKLFF
TRBV18	.	TRBD2	TRBJ2-2	TGTGCCAGCTCACTGAGGACTAGCGGGGCTGAGGGCACCGGGGAGCTGTTTTTT	CASSLRTSGAEGTGELFF
TRBV3-1/TRBV3-2	.	.	TRBJ2-1	TGTGCCAGCAGCCAAGATACTTTTAACAATGAGCAGTTCTTC	CASSQDTFNNEQFF
TRBV24-1	few	.	TRBJ2-3	TGTGCCACCAGTGACCCCGTACGGGACACAGATACGCAGTATTTT	CATSDPVRDTDTQYF
TRBV27	.	TRBD1	TRBJ1-4	TGTGCCAGCAGTCCGTGGACAGGGAAGGGTGAAAAACTGTTTTTT	CASSPWTGKGEKLFF
TRBV7-2	.	.	TRBJ2-5	TGTGCCAGCAGCTCAATATCAGGCGCCCAAGAGACCCAGTACTTC	CASSSISGAQETQYF
TRBV12-3/TRBV12-4	.	.	TRBJ1-5	TGTGCCAGCAGTTTGGGGGGTGATCAGCCCCAGCATTTT	CASSLGGDQPQHF
TRBV7-7	.	.	TRBJ2-5	TGTGCCAGCAGTTCCCTAGCGACCCAAGAGACCCAGTACTTC	CASSSLATQETQYF
TRBV4-1	.	.	TRBJ1-6	TGCGCCAGCAGCCCCGGGACCAGGTTAAATTCACCCCTCCACTTT	CASSPGTRLNSPLHF
TRBV28	.	.	TRBJ1-4	TGTGCCAGCAGTCGTGGGCGAGATGAAAAACTGTTTTTT	CASSRGRDEKLFF
TRBV2	.	.	TRBJ1-1	TGTGCCAGCAATCCCCATGCTGAAGCTTTCTTT	CASNPHAEAFF
TRBV24-1	once	.	TRBJ2-5	TGTGCCACCAGTGACCCAGCCGGAGAGACCCAGTACTTC	CATSDPAGETQYF
TRBV29-1	.	TRBD1	TRBJ2-7	TGCAGCGTTGTTACGGATTGGACAGGGGATTCCTACGAGCAGTACTTC	CSVVTDWTGDSYEQYF
TRBV2	.	TRBD1	TRBJ2-7	TGTGCCAGCGGTAGGGACAGCCCCTACGAGCAGTACTTC	CASGRDSPYEQYF
TRBV7-9	.	TRBD1	TRBJ2-7	TGTGCCAGCACCCCCCGAGACAGGGGCAACGAGCAGTACTTC	CASTPRDRGNEQYF
TRBV25-1	.	.	TRBJ1-6	TGTGCCAGCAGTGAAGCTGGACAGTATAATTCACCCCTCCACTTT	CASSEAGQYNSPLHF
TRBV28	.	.	TRBJ1-1	TGTGCCAGCAACGCACCCCCGGTCCCCACTGAAGCTTTCTTT	CASNAPPVPTEAFF
TRBV21-1	.	.	TRBJ2-2	TGTGCCAGCAGCAAAGTCGGGGACAGGTGGCCCGATTACACCGGGGAGCTGTTTTTT	CASSKVGDRWPDYTGELFF
TRBV30	.	.	TRBJ2-5	TGTGCCTGGAGGGTCGGGGGACAAGAGACCCAGTACTTC	CAWRVGGQETQYF
TRBV18	.	.	TRBJ2-3	TGTGCCAGCTCAACGGGGGACGGTACGCAGTATTTT	CASSTGDGTQYF
TRBV14	.	.	TRBJ2-4	TGTGCCAGCAGCCAAAACCACAGGCTAGCCAAAAACATTCAGTACTTC	CASSQNHRLAKNIQYF